One sample yielded the 22 T cell receptor beta chains listed below, sequenced in a study of cytomegalovirus exposure and HLA in healthy donors. TCRdb's copy holds only in-frame clones and misses some; the assay was immunoSEQ multiplex PCR. The sample gives over 150,000 clones, roughly 90% of which show up once; about 2.3% is in the top ten. Sample: PBMCs. These receptor sequences come from a woman aged 18 to 35 in good health and CMV-seronegative.

This clone was seen a single time. V usage is TRBV14 and J usage is TRBJ2-1, with TRBD2 matching 8 bases. With V trimmed by 4 bases and J by 9 bases, 11 bases remained unmatched. This CDR3 is built from 15 residues. In germline, CDR1 is SGHDN, CDR2 FVKESK. The CDR3 nucleotides are TGTGCCAGCAGCCCCTTGACGGGGGGGCAAGGTGAGCAGTTCTTC. Amino acids: CASSPLTGGQGEQFF.

V gene TRBV6-1 combines with J gene TRBJ2-7; TRBD2 aligns across 11 bases. CDR1 MNHNS and CDR2 SASEGT come from the germline V gene. V lost 3 bases to trimming and J lost 1 base; unmatched junction nucleotides: 5. CDR3 length equals 16 residues. In DNA, the CDR3 is TGTGCCAGCAGTGATGCCGGGACTAGCGGTTCCTACGAGCAGTACTTC. This gives the protein CASSDAGTSGSYEQYF.

CDR3 DNA sequence: TGTGCCAGCAGTTACAACTTCCGGGGGGGAAAGTATGGCTACACCTTC. It translates to CASSYNFRGGKYGYTF. The V and J genes are TRBV6-5 and TRBJ1-2, with D possibly being TRBD1 (5 bases). This CDR3 comprises 16 residues. V was shortened by 2 bases and J by 5 bases, with 18 bases between the two germline ends. Germline CDR1 MNHEY, CDR2 SVGAGI.

This sequence joins TRBV9 and TRBJ1-6; no definite D call. Trimming cost V 4 bases and J 3 bases, with 14 bases left between them. The CDR3 is made up of 16 amino acids. Germline-derived CDR1 and CDR2 are SGDLS and YYNGEE. The CDR3 bases are TGTGCCAGCAGCCTGGCCGCGAGGGACTATAATTCACCCCTCCACTTT. It yields the protein CASSLAARDYNSPLHF. Full variable domain (remainder filled in from reference TRBV9 and TRBJ1-6): DSGVTQTPKHLITATGQRVTLRCSPRSGDLSVYWYQQSLDQGLQFLIQYYNGEERAKGNILERFSAQQFPDLHSELNLSSLELGDSALYFCASSLAARDYNSPLHFGNGTRLTVT.

The chain is built from TRBV28 and TRBJ1-2; 7 bases line up with TRBD1. With V trimmed by 5 bases and J by 8 bases, 20 bases remained unmatched. Germline CDR1 reads MDHEN; CDR2 reads SYDVKM. The CDR3 is made up of 17 amino acids. CDR3 region: CASSIAAIGQAQRGYTF. Written as DNA, the CDR3 is TGTGCCAGCAGTATAGCGGCCATTGGACAGGCCCAGAGGGGCTACACCTTC.

The chain joins TRBV7-2 to TRBJ1-1; D remains unclear. This CDR3 is built from 13 residues. Trimming left V 5 bases short and J 0 bases short, with 7 bases between. Looked up from germline, CDR1 is SGHTA and CDR2 is FQGNSA. The DNA for the CDR3 is TGTGCCAGCAGCCGAGCGATGAACACTGAAGCTTTCTTT. This codes for CASSRAMNTEAFF.

The genes are TRBV2 and TRBJ2-5; D may be TRBD1 (6 bases). Germline values: CDR1 SNHLY, CDR2 FYNNEI. The CDR3 covers 10 residues. The V gene lost 7 bases and the J gene lost 12 bases, with 12 bases spanning the gap. This CDR3 is CASNKGVKYF. The CDR3 region has the DNA TGTGCCAGCAACAAGGGGGTGAAGTACTTC.

This clone appeared once. The gene calls are TRBV2 and TRBJ2-1, with TRBD1 identical over 8 bases. The length of the CDR3 is 14 residues. V shed 7 bases, J shed 2 bases, and the junction held 4 bases outside the gene matches. CDR1 is SNHLY, CDR2 FYNNEI, per germline. CDR3 amino acids: CASNRDRTYNEQFF. The CDR3 DNA follows: TGTGCCAGCAACCGGGACAGGACCTACAATGAGCAGTTCTTC.

V is TRBV4-3 and J is TRBJ2-3; D uncertain. CDR3 size: 13 residues. Germline values: CDR1 LGHNA, CDR2 YSLEER. V was cut by 5 bases and J by 4 bases, with 10 bases left in between. CDR3: CASSAEGPDTQYF. Written as DNA, the CDR3 is TGCGCCAGCAGCGCGGAAGGCCCAGATACGCAGTATTTT.

The rearrangement uses TRBV29-1 and TRBJ2-7, with D possibly being TRBD2 (5 bases). Trimming removed 7 bases from V and 0 bases from J, with 10 bases in between. The length of the CDR3 is 12 residues. Germline CDR1 reads SQVTM; CDR2 reads ANQGSEA. This CDR3 is CSGTGSSYEQYF. Here the CDR3 DNA reads TGCAGCGGGACGGGAAGCTCCTACGAGCAGTACTTC.

This chain uses TRBV5-1 with TRBJ1-1, with D hard to call. The CDR3 is 14 residues long. Germline CDR1 is SGHRS and CDR2 is YFSETQ. Trimming stripped 0 bases from V and 3 bases from J, with 9 bases between. The DNA of the CDR3 is TGCGCCAGCAGCTTGGCCGGCGGAGACACTGAAGCTTTCTTT. This translates into CASSLAGGDTEAFF.

The V and J genes are TRBV6-1 and TRBJ2-7; maybe TRBD2 (7 bases). This CDR3 has 14 residues. V shed 7 bases and J shed 3 bases, with 16 bases lying between them. Germline CDR1 and CDR2: MNHNS and SASEGT. The CDR3 region has the DNA TGTGCCAGCACCCGGGGGGCGGGAGTCTACGAGCAGTACTTC. Its translation is CASTRGAGVYEQYF.

This clone was observed once. The chain employs TRBV7-2 and TRBJ1-1, with unresolved D. Germline lookup yields CDR1 SGHTA and CDR2 FQGNSA. The CDR3 runs to 13 residues. Trimming took off 4 bases at V and 0 bases at J, with 6 bases between the two ends. The CDR3 spells CASSYTLNTEAFF. The CDR3 bases are TGTGCCAGCAGCTATACATTGAACACTGAAGCTTTCTTT.

The chain couples TRBV5-1 to TRBJ2-1; no definite D call. The germline gives CDR1 SGHRS, CDR2 YFSETQ. The CDR3 totals 12 residues. Trimming left V 4 bases short and J 1 base short, with 3 bases between. This CDR3 is CASSQSYNEQFF. The CDR3 DNA sequence: TGCGCCAGCAGCCAGTCCTACAATGAGCAGTTCTTC.

CDR3 in DNA: TGCGCCAGCAGCCTCTCACTAGCGGGTAGAGGCGAGCAGTACTTC. This sequence encodes CASSLSLAGRGEQYF. This chain connects TRBV5-1 to TRBJ2-7; 9 bases align to TRBD2. Germline CDR1 SGHRS, CDR2 YFSETQ. V lost 4 bases and J lost 6; bases outside the gene matches: 11. This CDR3 contains 15 residues. The full variable domain, with the rest looked up from reference TRBV5-1 and TRBJ2-7, is KAGVTQTPRYLIKTRGQQVTLSCSPISGHRSVSWYQQTPGQGLQFLFEYFSETQRNKGNFPGRFSGRQFSNSRSEMNVSTLELGDSALYLCASSLSLAGRGEQYFGPGTRLTVT.

The gene calls are TRBV6-5 and TRBJ2-5; the match to TRBD2 covers 7 bases. Germline CDR1 and CDR2: MNHEY and SVGAGI. With V trimmed by 2 bases and J by 7 bases, 7 bases remained unmatched. The CDR3 spans 14 residues. The CDR3 DNA reads TGTGCCAGCAGTTACCGAGGACTAGAAGGGACCCAGTACTTC. Amino acid sequence: CASSYRGLEGTQYF.

The J gene is TRBJ2-3, the V gene TRBV5-1, with TRBD1 as a possible D gene (6 bases). V lost 4 bases and J 4 bases, leaving 16 bases between the germline ends. CDR3 size: 15 residues. Germline V gene data show CDR1 as SGHRS and CDR2 as YFSETQ. The CDR3 DNA is TGCGCCAGCAGCCTAACAGGGTGGTCGGCAGATACGCAGTATTTT. Protein product: CASSLTGWSADTQYF.

The chain joins TRBV9 to TRBJ2-7; D gene uncertain. Trimming took 0 bases from V and 2 from J, leaving 9 bases between them. Germline loops: CDR1 SGDLS, CDR2 YYNGEE. CDR3 length: 14 amino acids. The CDR3 DNA sequence: TGTGCCAGCAGCGTAGCCGAGACACCCTACGAGCAGTACTTC. Amino acids: CASSVAETPYEQYF.

The chain joins TRBV19 to TRBJ1-1; D is perhaps TRBD1 (6 bases). The CDR3 totals 13 residues. Per the germline V gene, CDR1 is LNHDA and CDR2 is SQIVND (reference sequence). V dropped 9 bases and J dropped 2 bases, with 13 bases sitting between them. In DNA, the CDR3 is TGTGCCAGCCAGGCAGGGGCCAACACTGAAGCTTTCTTT. Translated, it gives CASQAGANTEAFF.

This chain uses TRBV30 with TRBJ1-1; tentatively, D is TRBD1 (5 bases). V lost 2 bases and J lost 2, with 9 bases in between. Germline-derived CDR1 and CDR2 are GTSNPN and SVGIG (reference sequence). The length of the CDR3 is 13 residues. Written as DNA, the CDR3 is TGTGCCTGGAGTTCCGGGGGTAACACTGAAGCTTTCTTT. Translation: CAWSSGGNTEAFF.

The CDR3: CASSVGLSWAYEQYF. The CDR3 coding sequence is TGTGCCAGCAGCGTTGGACTCTCGTGGGCATACGAGCAGTACTTC. The V gene is TRBV9, the J gene TRBJ2-7, with D possibly TRBD2 on 5 matching bases. Germline V gene data show CDR1 as SGDLS and CDR2 as YYNGEE. V dropped 2 bases and J dropped 4 bases, with 16 bases sitting between them. The CDR3 runs to 15 residues.

This clone was seen a single time. This chain uses TRBV5-1 with TRBJ1-1, with a weak D call TRBD1 (6 bases). CDR1 is SGHRS and CDR2 is YFSETQ in the germline V gene. The length of the CDR3 is 14 residues. V was cut by 4 bases and J by 2 bases, with 12 bases left in between. The CDR3 reads CASSRWDTNTEAFF. The CDR3 DNA sequence: TGCGCCAGCAGCCGCTGGGACACCAACACTGAAGCTTTCTTT.